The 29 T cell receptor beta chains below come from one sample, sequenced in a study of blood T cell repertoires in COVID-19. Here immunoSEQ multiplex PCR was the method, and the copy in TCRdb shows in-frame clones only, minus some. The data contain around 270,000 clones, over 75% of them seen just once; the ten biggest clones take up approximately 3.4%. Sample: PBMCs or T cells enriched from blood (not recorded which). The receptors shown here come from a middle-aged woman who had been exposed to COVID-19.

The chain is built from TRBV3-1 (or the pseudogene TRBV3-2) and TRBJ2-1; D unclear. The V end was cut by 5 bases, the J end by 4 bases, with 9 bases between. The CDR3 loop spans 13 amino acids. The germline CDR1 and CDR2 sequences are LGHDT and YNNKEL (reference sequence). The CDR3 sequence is CASSSSVYNEQFF. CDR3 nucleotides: TGTGCCAGCAGCAGTTCAGTGTACAATGAGCAGTTCTTC.

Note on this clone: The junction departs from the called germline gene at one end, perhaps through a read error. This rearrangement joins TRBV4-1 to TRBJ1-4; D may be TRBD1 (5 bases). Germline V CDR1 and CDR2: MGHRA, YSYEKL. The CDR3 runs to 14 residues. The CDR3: CASTQWGSDEKLFF. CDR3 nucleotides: TGCGCCAGCACCCAATGGGGCTCGGATGAAAAACTGTTTTTT.

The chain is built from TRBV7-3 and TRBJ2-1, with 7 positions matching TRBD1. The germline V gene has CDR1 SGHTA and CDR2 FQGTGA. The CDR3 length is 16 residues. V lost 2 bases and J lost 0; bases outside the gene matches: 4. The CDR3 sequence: CASSLGTAYSYNEQFF. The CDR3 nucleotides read TGTGCCAGCAGCTTAGGGACAGCTTACTCCTACAATGAGCAGTTCTTC.

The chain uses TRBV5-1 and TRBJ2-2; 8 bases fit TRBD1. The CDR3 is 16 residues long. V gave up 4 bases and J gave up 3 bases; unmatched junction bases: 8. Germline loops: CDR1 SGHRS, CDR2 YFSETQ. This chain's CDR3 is CASSLSGQGHTGELFF. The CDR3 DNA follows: TGCGCCAGCAGCCTATCAGGACAGGGACACACCGGGGAGCTGTTTTTT.

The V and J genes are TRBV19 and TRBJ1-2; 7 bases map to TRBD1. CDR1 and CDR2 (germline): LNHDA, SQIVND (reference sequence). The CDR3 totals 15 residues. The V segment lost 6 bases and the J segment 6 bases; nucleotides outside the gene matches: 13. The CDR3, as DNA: TGTGCCAGTAGCCGCACTCGTGACAGGGTGGATGGCTACACCTTC. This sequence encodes CASSRTRDRVDGYTF.

CDR3: CASSHPSGEQYV. The CDR3 DNA follows: TGTGCCAGCAGCCATCCGTCGGGCGAGCAGTACGTC. The chain couples TRBV5-6 to TRBJ2-7, with no clear D. The V gene lost 4 bases and the J gene lost 6 bases, with 11 bases spanning the gap. The germline V gene encodes CDR1 SGHDT and CDR2 YYEEEE. The length of the CDR3 is 12 residues.

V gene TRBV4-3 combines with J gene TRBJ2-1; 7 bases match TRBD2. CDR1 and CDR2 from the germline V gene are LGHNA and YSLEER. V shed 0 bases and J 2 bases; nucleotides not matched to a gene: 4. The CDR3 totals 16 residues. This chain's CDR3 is CASSQERELTYNEQFF. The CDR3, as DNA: TGCGCCAGCAGCCAAGAGCGGGAGTTGACCTACAATGAGCAGTTCTTC.

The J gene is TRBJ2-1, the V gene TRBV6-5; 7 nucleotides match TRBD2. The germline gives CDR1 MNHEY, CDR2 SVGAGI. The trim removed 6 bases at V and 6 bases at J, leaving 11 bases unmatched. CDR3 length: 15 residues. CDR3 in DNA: TGTGCCAGCAGCCGAGAAGGGGCGGGAGCCAATGAGCAGTTCTTC. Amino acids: CASSREGAGANEQFF.

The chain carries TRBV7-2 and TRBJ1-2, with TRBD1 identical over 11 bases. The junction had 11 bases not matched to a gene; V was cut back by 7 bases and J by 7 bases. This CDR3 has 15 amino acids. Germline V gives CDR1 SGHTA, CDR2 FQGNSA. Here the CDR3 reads CASTYPDRGQRGYTF. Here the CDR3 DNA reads TGTGCCAGCACCTACCCGGACAGGGGGCAGCGTGGCTACACCTTC.

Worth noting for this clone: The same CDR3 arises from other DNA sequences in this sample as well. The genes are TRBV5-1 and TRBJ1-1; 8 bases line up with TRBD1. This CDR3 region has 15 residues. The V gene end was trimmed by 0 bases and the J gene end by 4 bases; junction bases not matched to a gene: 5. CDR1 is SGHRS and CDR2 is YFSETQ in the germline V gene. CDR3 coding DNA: TGCGCCAGCAGCTTGGCCGGGACAGGATTCACTGAAGCTTTCTTT. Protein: CASSLAGTGFTEAFF.

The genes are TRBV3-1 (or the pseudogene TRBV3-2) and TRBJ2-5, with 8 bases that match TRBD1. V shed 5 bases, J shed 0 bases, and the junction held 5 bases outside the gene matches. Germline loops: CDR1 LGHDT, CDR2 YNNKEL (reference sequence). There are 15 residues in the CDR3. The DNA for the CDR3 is TGTGCCAGCAGCACACGACAGGGGTACCAAGAGACCCAGTACTTC. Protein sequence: CASSTRQGYQETQYF.

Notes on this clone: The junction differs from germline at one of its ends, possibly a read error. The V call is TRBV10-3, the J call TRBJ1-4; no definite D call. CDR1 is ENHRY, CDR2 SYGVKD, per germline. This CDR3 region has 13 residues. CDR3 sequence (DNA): TGTGCCATCAGTGAGACCCTCGTGACGGTTACAGTTTTT. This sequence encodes CAISETLVTVTVF.

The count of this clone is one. The CDR3 reads CASSPRTPGHPNSPLHF. The CDR3, as DNA: TGTGCCAGCAGTCCGCGGACTCCGGGACACCCTAATTCACCCCTCCACTTT. This chain joins TRBV25-1 and TRBJ1-6, with D maybe TRBD1 (6 bases). Germline loops: CDR1 MGHDK, CDR2 SYGVNS. The CDR3 length is 17 residues. Trimming left V 5 bases short and J 6 bases short, with 20 bases between.

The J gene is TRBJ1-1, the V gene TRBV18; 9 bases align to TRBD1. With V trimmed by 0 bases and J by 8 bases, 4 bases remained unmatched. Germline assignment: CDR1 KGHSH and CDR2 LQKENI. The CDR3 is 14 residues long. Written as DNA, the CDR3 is TGTGCCAGCTCACCACCGGGGACAGGGCTGGAAGCTTTCTTT. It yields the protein CASSPPGTGLEAFF.

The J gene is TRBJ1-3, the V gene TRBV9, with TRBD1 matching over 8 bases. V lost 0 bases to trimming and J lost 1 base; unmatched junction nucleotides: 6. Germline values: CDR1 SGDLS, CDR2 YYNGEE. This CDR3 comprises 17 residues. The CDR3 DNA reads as TGTGCCAGCAGCGTAGACTGGACAGGGAAGTCTGGAAACACCATATATTTT. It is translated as CASSVDWTGKSGNTIYF.

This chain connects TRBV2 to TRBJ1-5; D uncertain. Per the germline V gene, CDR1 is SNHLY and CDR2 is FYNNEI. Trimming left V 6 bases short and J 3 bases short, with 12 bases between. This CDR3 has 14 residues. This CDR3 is CASRAGYPNQPQHF. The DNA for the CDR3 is TGTGCCAGCAGGGCAGGCTACCCCAATCAGCCCCAGCATTTT. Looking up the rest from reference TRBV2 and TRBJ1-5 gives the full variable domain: EPEVTQTPSHQVTQMGQEVILRCVPISNHLYFYWYRQILGQKVEFLVSFYNNEISEKSEIFDDQFSVERPDGSNFTLKIRSTKLEDSAMYFCASRAGYPNQPQHFGDGTRLSIL.

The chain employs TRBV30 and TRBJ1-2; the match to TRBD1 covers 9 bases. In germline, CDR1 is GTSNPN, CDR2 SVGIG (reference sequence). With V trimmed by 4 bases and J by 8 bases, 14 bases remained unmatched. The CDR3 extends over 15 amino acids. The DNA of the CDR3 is TGTGCCTGGAACCCGACAGGGGGATTCACTAACGGCTACACCTTC. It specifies CAWNPTGGFTNGYTF.

The CDR3 spells CATSMGVGNQPQHF. Written as DNA, the CDR3 is TGTGCCACTTCCATGGGAGTTGGCAATCAGCCCCAGCATTTT. V is TRBV10-3 and J is TRBJ1-5, with D unclear. Germline CDR1 reads ENHRY; CDR2 reads SYGVKD. There are 14 residues in the CDR3. V lost 10 bases to trimming and J lost 2 bases, with 15 bases between them.

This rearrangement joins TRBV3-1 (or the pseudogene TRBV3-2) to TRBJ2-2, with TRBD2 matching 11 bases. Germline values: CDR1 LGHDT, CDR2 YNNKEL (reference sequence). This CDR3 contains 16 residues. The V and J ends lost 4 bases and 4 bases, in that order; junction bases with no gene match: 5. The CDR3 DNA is TGTGCCAGCAGCCTCACTAGCGGGGGACCCACCGGGGAGCTGTTTTTT. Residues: CASSLTSGGPTGELFF.

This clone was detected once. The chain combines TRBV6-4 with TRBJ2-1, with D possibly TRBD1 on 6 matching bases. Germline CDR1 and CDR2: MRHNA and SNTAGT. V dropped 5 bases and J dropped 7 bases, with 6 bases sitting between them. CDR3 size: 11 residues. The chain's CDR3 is CASSRGNEQFF. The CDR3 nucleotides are TGTGCCAGCAGTAGGGGGAATGAGCAGTTCTTC.

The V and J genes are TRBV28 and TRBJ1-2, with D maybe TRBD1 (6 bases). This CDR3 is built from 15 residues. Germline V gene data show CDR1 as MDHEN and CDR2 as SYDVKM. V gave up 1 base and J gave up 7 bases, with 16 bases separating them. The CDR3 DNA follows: TGTGCCAGCAGTTTATTTGCGTCCGCAGGGGCTGGCTACACCTTC. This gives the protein CASSLFASAGAGYTF.

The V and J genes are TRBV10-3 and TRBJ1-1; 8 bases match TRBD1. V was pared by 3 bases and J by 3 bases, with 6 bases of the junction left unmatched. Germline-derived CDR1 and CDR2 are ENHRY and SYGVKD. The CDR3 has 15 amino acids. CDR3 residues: CAISDQGARDTEAFF. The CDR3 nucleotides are TGTGCCATCAGTGATCAGGGGGCGCGGGACACTGAAGCTTTCTTT.

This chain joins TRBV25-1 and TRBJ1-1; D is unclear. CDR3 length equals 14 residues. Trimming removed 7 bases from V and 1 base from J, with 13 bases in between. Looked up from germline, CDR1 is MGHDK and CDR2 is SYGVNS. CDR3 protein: CASTSQTGNTEAFF. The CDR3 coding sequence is TGTGCCAGCACCTCTCAGACGGGGAACACTGAAGCTTTCTTT.

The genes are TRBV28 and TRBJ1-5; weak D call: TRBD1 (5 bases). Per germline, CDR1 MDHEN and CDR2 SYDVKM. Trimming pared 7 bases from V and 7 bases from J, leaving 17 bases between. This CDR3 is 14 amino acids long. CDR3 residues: CASTSSRDLQPQHF. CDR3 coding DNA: TGTGCCAGCACTTCCTCCAGGGATTTGCAGCCCCAGCATTTT.

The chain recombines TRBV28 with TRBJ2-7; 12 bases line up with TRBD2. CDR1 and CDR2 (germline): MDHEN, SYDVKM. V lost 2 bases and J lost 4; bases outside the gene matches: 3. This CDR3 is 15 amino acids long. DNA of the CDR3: TGTGCCAGCAGTTTAGACCTAGCGGGGGGGTACGAGCAGTACTTC. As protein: CASSLDLAGGYEQYF.

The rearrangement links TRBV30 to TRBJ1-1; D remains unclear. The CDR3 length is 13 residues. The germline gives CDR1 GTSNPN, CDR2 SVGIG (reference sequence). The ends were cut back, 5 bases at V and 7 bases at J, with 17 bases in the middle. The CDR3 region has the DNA TGTGCCTGGGGCAGCGGCACGTTGGATGAAGCTTTCTTT. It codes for CAWGSGTLDEAFF.

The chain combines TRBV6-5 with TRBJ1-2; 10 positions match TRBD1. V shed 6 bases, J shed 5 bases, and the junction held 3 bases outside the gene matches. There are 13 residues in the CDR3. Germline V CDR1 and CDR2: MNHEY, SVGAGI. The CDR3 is CASRTGGAYGYTF. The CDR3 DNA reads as TGTGCCAGCAGGACAGGGGGCGCTTATGGCTACACCTTC.

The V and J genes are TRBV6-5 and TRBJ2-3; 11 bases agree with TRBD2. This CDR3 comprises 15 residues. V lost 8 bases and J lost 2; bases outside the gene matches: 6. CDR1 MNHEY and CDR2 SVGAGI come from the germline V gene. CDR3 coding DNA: TGTGCCAGCGGGAGACTAGCGGGAAACACAGATACGCAGTATTTT. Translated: CASGRLAGNTDTQYF.

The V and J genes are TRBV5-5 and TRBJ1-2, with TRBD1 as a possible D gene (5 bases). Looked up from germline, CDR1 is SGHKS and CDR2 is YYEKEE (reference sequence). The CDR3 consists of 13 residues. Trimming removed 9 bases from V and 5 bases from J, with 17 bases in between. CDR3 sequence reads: CATDTGLSYGYTF. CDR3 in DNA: TGTGCCACGGACACCGGATTAAGTTATGGCTACACCTTC. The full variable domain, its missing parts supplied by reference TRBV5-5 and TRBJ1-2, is DAGVTQSPTHLIKTRGQQVTLRCSPISGHKSVSWYQQVLGQGPQFIFQYYEKEERGRGNFPDRFSARQFPNYSSELNVNALLLGDSALYLCATDTGLSYGYTFGSGTRLTVV.